These 32 T cell receptor beta chains originate from one sample sequenced in a study of molecular identifiers for immune sequencing clone quantification. TCRdb redid the calling of the PCR reads with MiXCR, one entry per CDR3 protein. The top ten clones hold 0.85% of a sample with about 640,000 distinct CDR3 sequences, around 20% of them seen once. The sample consisted of naive CD8+ T cells from blood, with Jurkat cell RNA spiked in. Indicated subset: FACS-sorted CD8+CD4-CCR7+CD45RA+ naive T cells. These receptors all stem from a human donor in good health. Some libraries in this study had Jurkat cell RNA spiked in.

This clonotype has a count of ten or more. The chain couples TRBV12-3 or TRBV12-4 to TRBJ1-5; 7 bases map to TRBD1. V shed 7 bases, J shed 0 bases, and the junction held 6 bases outside the gene matches. This CDR3 has 15 amino acids. The CDR3 DNA reads as TGTGCCAGCAAAACGGGACAGTATAGCAATCAGCCCCAGCATTTT. The encoded protein is CASKTGQYSNQPQHF.

The CDR3 region has the DNA TGTGCCTGGAGTTTGCCCGCAACTAATGAAAAACTGTTTTTT. The encoded protein is CAWSLPATNEKLFF. The chain couples TRBV30 to TRBJ1-4; no clear D. Trimming removed 2 bases at V and 0 bases at J, with 7 bases between. The CDR3 sequence is 14 residues long. Germline V gene sequence: CDR1 GTSNPN, CDR2 SVGIG (reference sequence).

This clonotype was observed a handful of times. V usage is TRBV12-3 or TRBV12-4 and J usage is TRBJ2-1; D assignment may be TRBD1 or TRBD2 (5 bases each). The V and J ends lost 5 bases and 6 bases respectively, with 11 bases between them. The CDR3 sequence is 13 residues long. CDR3 protein: CASSTGTINEQFF. CDR3 nucleotides: TGTGCCAGCAGTACCGGGACGATCAATGAGCAGTTCTTC.

The gene calls are TRBV28 and TRBJ1-2, with D tentatively TRBD1 (6 bases). The germline gives CDR1 MDHEN, CDR2 SYDVKM. The V gene lost 11 bases and the J gene lost 3 bases, with 19 bases spanning the gap. This CDR3 has 14 residues. For the CDR3, the DNA is TGTGCCCATGGCGGCAGGGGCTCCTACTATGGCTACACCTTC. Translation: CAHGGRGSYYGYTF.

At least ten counts were recorded for this clonotype. The chain is built from TRBV20-1 and TRBJ2-3, with D possibly being TRBD2 (5 bases). Germline loops: CDR1 DFQATT, CDR2 SNEGSKA (reference sequence). The CDR3 loop spans 15 amino acids. V shed 1 base and J shed 1 base, with 12 bases lying between them. CDR3 nucleotide sequence: TGCAGTGCTAGAGTACCCACTAGAGGCACAGATACGCAGTATTTT. The encoded protein is CSARVPTRGTDTQYF.

This chain joins TRBV19 and TRBJ1-1; D gene uncertain. V lost 0 bases and J 10 bases, leaving 12 bases between the germline ends. The CDR3 is 13 residues long. The germline CDR1 and CDR2 sequences are LNHDA and SQIVND (reference sequence). DNA for the CDR3: TGTGCCAGTAGTATAGATATCGAGGAAGTAGCTTTCTTT. Its protein is CASSIDIEEVAFF.

Concerning this clonotype itself: This may come from a read error, since a much larger clone is one base off. This rearrangement joins TRBV12-3 or TRBV12-4 to TRBJ1-2, with no clear D. This CDR3 is built from 11 residues. In DNA form, the CDR3 reads TGTGTCAGCAGTTTAGCCGTTGGCTACACCTTC. This encodes CVSSLAVGYTF.

To note about this clonotype: A much larger clone sits a single nucleotide away, making a read error possible. The CDR3 DNA reads TGTGCCAGCAGCGCAGGCGGGACAGTAGATGAAAAACTGTTTTTT. Protein: CASSAGGTVDEKLFF. V and J are TRBV9 and TRBJ1-4; 7 bases are a match to TRBD1. CDR1 SGDLS and CDR2 YYNGEE come from the germline V gene. V gave up 3 bases and J gave up 6 bases; unmatched junction bases: 8. There are 15 residues in the CDR3.

This clonotype was detected many times. The chain links TRBV7-2 to TRBJ2-1; weak D call: TRBD1 (5 bases). Germline CDR1 and CDR2: SGHTA and FQGNSA. V was shortened by 9 bases and J by 9 bases, with 18 bases between the two germline ends. This CDR3 region has 13 residues. This CDR3 reads CASLRGLGGEQFF. The CDR3, as DNA: TGTGCCAGTTTAAGGGGCCTGGGCGGTGAGCAGTTCTTC.

This clonotype has only a few counts. The CDR3 DNA reads as TGCGCCAGCAGTCAATCGGCAGGGAGGAGTTATGGCTACACCTTC. This sequence encodes CASSQSAGRSYGYTF. This chain uses TRBV23-1 with TRBJ1-2; weak D call: TRBD1 (5 bases). TRBV23-1 is an ORF, with its function uncertain. The length of the CDR3 is 15 residues. V was pared by 0 bases and J by 5 bases, with 13 bases between.

This clonotype was observed a handful of times. The chain is built from TRBV9 and TRBJ2-1, with 10 bases fitting TRBD2. The germline V gene has CDR1 SGDLS and CDR2 YYNGEE. This CDR3 has 16 residues. J was trimmed by 1 base and V by 4 bases; bases with no gene match: 5. CDR3 in DNA: TGTGCCAGCAGCCCTGGAGCGGGAGGGTCCTACAATGAGCAGTTCTTC. Protein product: CASSPGAGGSYNEQFF.

The J gene is TRBJ2-1, the V gene TRBV14; TRBD2 aligns across 10 bases. The CDR3 runs to 15 residues. Germline V gene lookup returns CDR1 SGHDN and CDR2 FVKESK. J lost 6 bases, V lost 2 bases, and 4 bases had no gene match. CDR3 loop: CASSQLAGVFNEQFF. The DNA for the CDR3 is TGTGCCAGCAGCCAACTAGCGGGGGTTTTCAATGAGCAGTTCTTC.

This clonotype was seen repeatedly, ten times or more. V gene TRBV25-1 combines with J gene TRBJ2-3; TRBD1 matches 7 bases. The CDR3 has 14 residues. V was pared by 8 bases and J by 4 bases, with 9 bases of the junction left unmatched. Germline CDR1 is MGHDK and CDR2 is SYGVNS. CDR3 in DNA: TGTGCCAGCGGCCGTTTAGGGGGCCCAGATACGCAGTATTTT. Translation: CASGRLGGPDTQYF. Drawing the rest from reference TRBV25-1 and TRBJ2-3, the complete variable domain is EADIYQTPRYLVIGTGKKITLECSQTMGHDKMYWYQQDPGMELHLIHYSYGVNSTEKGDLSSESTVSRIRTEHFPLTLESARPSHTSQYLCASGRLGGPDTQYFGPGTRLTVL.

The chain is built from TRBV2 and TRBJ2-7, with 9 bases that match TRBD1. V gave up 4 bases and J gave up 3 bases; unmatched junction bases: 7. The CDR3 extends over 15 amino acids. CDR1 and CDR2 from the germline V gene are SNHLY and FYNNEI. CDR3 protein: CASSGAGQGGYEQYF. CDR3 nucleotides: TGTGCCAGCAGTGGAGCGGGACAGGGAGGCTACGAGCAGTACTTC.

To note about this clonotype: Given the absence of the conserved phenylalanine or tryptophan at the CDR3 end, a read error is likely. This rearrangement joins TRBV5-3 to TRBJ2-7, with D possibly TRBD1 on 6 matching bases. TRBV5-3 counts as an open reading frame of uncertain function. The ends were cut back, 8 bases at V and 2 bases at J, with 23 bases in the middle. The CDR3 is 16 residues long. CDR3 sequence reads: CASSHVRGHRAYEQYL. CDR3 in DNA: TGTGCCAGCAGCCACGTGAGGGGCCACAGGGCCTACGAGCAGTACCTC.

This clonotype was detected only a few times. The rearrangement joins TRBV27 to TRBJ2-7, with 7 bases matching TRBD2. The CDR3 totals 15 residues. V lost 0 bases, J lost 2 bases, and 4 bases stayed unmatched. In germline, CDR1 is MNHEY, CDR2 SMNVEV (reference sequence). The CDR3 DNA follows: TGTGCCAGCAGTTTATCGGCGGGAGTGACCTACGAGCAGTACTTC. As protein: CASSLSAGVTYEQYF.

On this clonotype: Since a much larger clone is just one base distant, this may be a read error. This sequence joins TRBV6-2 or TRBV6-3 and TRBJ2-7, with 7 bases identical to TRBD2. V was clipped by 10 bases and J by 2 bases; unmatched bases: 11. Germline V gives CDR1 MNHEY, CDR2 SVGEGT. The length of the CDR3 is 14 residues. This chain's CDR3 is CATEERDYPYEQYF. CDR3 coding DNA: TGTGCCACCGAAGAGAGGGACTACCCCTACGAGCAGTACTTC.

This clonotype was counted many times. This chain connects TRBV10-3 to TRBJ1-5; a weak D match, TRBD1 (5 bases). The CDR3 consists of 15 residues. The V end was cut by 0 bases, the J end by 7 bases, with 13 bases between. Germline V lookup: CDR1 ENHRY, CDR2 SYGVKD. The CDR3 DNA reads as TGTGCCATCAGTGAGTCCGAGGGGTCCAGGCAGCCCCAGCATTTT. Translation: CAISESEGSRQPQHF.

The chain has TRBV24-1 and TRBJ1-1, with D hard to call. This CDR3 is built from 13 residues. Germline loops: CDR1 KGHDR, CDR2 SFDVKD. V was clipped by 0 bases and J by 3 bases, with 4 bases between them. The CDR3 DNA reads as TGTGCCACCAGTGATTTGGGCGACACTGAAGCTTTCTTT. It codes for CATSDLGDTEAFF.

This clonotype has ten or more counts. The chain is built from TRBV6-5 and TRBJ1-1; perhaps TRBD1 as D (5 bases). V lost 6 bases to trimming and J lost 2 bases, with 13 bases between them. This CDR3 region has 14 residues. Germline values: CDR1 MNHEY, CDR2 SVGAGI. The CDR3 protein is CASSPTDSNTEAFF. CDR3 nucleotide sequence: TGTGCCAGCAGCCCAACTGACAGCAACACTGAAGCTTTCTTT.

This clonotype was picked up many times. The chain uses TRBV20-1 and TRBJ1-1; D gene ambiguous. CDR3 length: 18 residues. Germline-derived CDR1 and CDR2 are DFQATT and SNEGSKA (reference sequence). V was pared by 0 bases and J by 2 bases, with 22 bases between. The CDR3 sequence is CSARDLAPSQVLNTEAFF. The CDR3 region has the DNA TGCAGTGCTAGAGATCTGGCCCCCTCCCAAGTGCTTAACACTGAAGCTTTCTTT.

This clonotype was picked up many times. The J gene is TRBJ1-4, the V gene TRBV7-6; 9 nucleotides agree with TRBD1. CDR3 length equals 14 residues. The junction had 8 bases not matched to a gene; V was cut back by 7 bases and J by 8 bases. CDR1 and CDR2 (germline): SGHVS, FNYEAQ. The CDR3 here is CASNPGTGTEKLFF. The CDR3 region has the DNA TGTGCCAGCAACCCCGGGACAGGGACCGAAAAACTGTTTTTT. The full variable domain, in which reference TRBV7-6 and TRBJ1-4 provide the parts outside the CDR3, is GAGVSQSPRYKVTKRGQDVALRCDPISGHVSLYWYRQALGQGPEFLTYFNYEAQQDKSGLPNDRFSAERPEGSISTLTIQRTEQRDSAMYRCASNPGTGTEKLFFGSGTQLSVL.

This clonotype was found a few times. This chain connects TRBV4-3 to TRBJ1-5; TRBD1 might be the D (5 bases). Germline CDR1 LGHNA, CDR2 YSLEER. The ends were cut back, 3 bases at V and 5 bases at J, with 14 bases in the middle. The CDR3 is 15 amino acids. Written as DNA, the CDR3 is TGCGCCAGCAGCCAGGCCTTATTGGGGGATCAGCCCCAGCATTTT. Protein sequence: CASSQALLGDQPQHF.

To note about this clonotype: A much larger clone lies one base from this, so it may be a read error. The V call is TRBV5-1, the J call TRBJ2-5; 10 positions match TRBD1. CDR1 is SGHRS and CDR2 is YFSETQ in the germline V gene. The CDR3 is 15 amino acids. The V segment lost 7 bases and the J segment 5 bases; nucleotides outside the gene matches: 11. For the CDR3, the DNA is TGCGCCAGCGGCCCGGGGACAGGGGATTGGGAGACCCAGTACTTC. Translating gives CASGPGTGDWETQYF.

This clonotype has only a few counts. The chain couples TRBV6-4 to TRBJ2-1, with TRBD2 matching over 7 bases. V shed 0 bases and J 9 bases; nucleotides not matched to a gene: 2. The length of the CDR3 is 13 residues. Germline values: CDR1 MRHNA, CDR2 SNTAGT. This chain's CDR3 is CASSDSGGGEQFF. For the CDR3, the DNA is TGTGCCAGCAGTGACTCGGGGGGGGGTGAGCAGTTCTTC.

The genes are TRBV4-3 and TRBJ1-5, with D maybe TRBD1 (5 bases). Trimming removed 0 bases from V and 6 bases from J, with 15 bases in between. Looked up from germline, CDR1 is LGHNA and CDR2 is YSLEER. The CDR3 has 16 amino acids. Written as DNA, the CDR3 is TGCGCCAGCAGCCAAGATTTCAGGGTCATAGGTCAGCCCCAGCATTTT. This gives the protein CASSQDFRVIGQPQHF.

The sample holds many counts of this clonotype. The rearrangement uses TRBV6-1 and TRBJ1-1; D perhaps matches TRBD1 (5 bases). The CDR3 runs 15 residues. CDR1 and CDR2 from the germline V gene are MNHNS and SASEGT. With 0 bases removed from V and 1 base from J, the gap between germline ends came to 9 bases. The CDR3, as DNA: TGTGCCAGCAGTGAAGCTTGGCAGGGGAACACTGAAGCTTTCTTT. Its protein product is CASSEAWQGNTEAFF.

This clonotype appeared many times. The rearrangement joins TRBV28 to TRBJ2-3; possibly TRBD2 for D (6 bases). CDR3 length: 17 residues. The germline CDR1 and CDR2 sequences are MDHEN and SYDVKM. The ends were cut back, 4 bases at V and 6 bases at J, with 23 bases in the middle. The CDR3 nucleotides are TGTGCCAGCAGTTACCGCCATTATGGGGACTTGGCTGATACGCAGTATTTT. Protein: CASSYRHYGDLADTQYF.

The V gene is TRBV6-6, the J gene TRBJ2-7; 7 bases are a match to TRBD2. Germline assignment: CDR1 MNHNY and CDR2 SVGAGI (reference sequence). The CDR3 runs 12 residues. Losses at the gene ends were 11 bases for V and 2 bases for J; bases not matched to a gene: 6. The CDR3 is CAGGDEAYEQYF. CDR3 coding DNA: TGTGCCGGGGGGGACGAAGCCTACGAGCAGTACTTC.

The V gene is TRBV27, the J gene TRBJ2-7; D is possibly TRBD1 (6 bases). V shed 0 bases and J shed 4 bases, with 13 bases lying between them. The CDR3 runs to 15 residues. Germline CDR1 and CDR2: MNHEY and SMNVEV (reference sequence). The CDR3 reads CASSLSFPQGYEQYF. In DNA form, the CDR3 reads TGTGCCAGCAGTTTATCGTTTCCACAGGGTTACGAGCAGTACTTC.

The chain is built from TRBV4-3 and TRBJ2-5; D remains unclear. From germline, CDR1 is LGHNA and CDR2 YSLEER. Deletions cut 0 bases from V and 6 bases from J, with 14 bases between. This CDR3 has 15 amino acids. The CDR3 reads CASSQDFSSQKTQYF. CDR3 DNA: TGCGCCAGCAGCCAAGATTTCAGCTCTCAAAAGACCCAGTACTTC.

In the case of this clonotype: A clone one base away is much larger, so this may be a read error. V and J are TRBV7-3 and TRBJ2-7, with 12 bases identical to TRBD1. Germline CDR1 is SGHTA and CDR2 is FQGTGA. CDR3 length: 15 residues. CDR3 protein: CAGSSGQGAPYEQYF. The CDR3 nucleotides read TGTGCCGGCAGCTCGGGACAGGGGGCGCCATACGAGCAGTACTTC.